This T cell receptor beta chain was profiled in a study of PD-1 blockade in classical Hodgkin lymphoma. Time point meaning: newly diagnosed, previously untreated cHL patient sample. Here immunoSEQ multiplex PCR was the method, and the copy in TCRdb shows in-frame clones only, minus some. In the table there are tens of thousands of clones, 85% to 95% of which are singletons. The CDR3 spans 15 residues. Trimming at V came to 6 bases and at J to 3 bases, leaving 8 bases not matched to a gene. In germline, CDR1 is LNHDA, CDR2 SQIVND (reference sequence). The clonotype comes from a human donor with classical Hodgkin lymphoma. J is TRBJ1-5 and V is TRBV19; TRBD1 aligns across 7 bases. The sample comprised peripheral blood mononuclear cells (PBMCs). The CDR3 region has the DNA TGTGCCAGTAGCCCCGACAGGGTTACCAATCAGCCCCAGCATTTT. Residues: CASSPDRVTNQPQHF.